A selection of T cell receptor beta chains follows, all from one sample in a study of CD8+ T cells in alopecia areata. Here immunoSEQ multiplex PCR was the method, and the copy in TCRdb shows in-frame clones only, minus some. The profile shows under 250,000 clones, around three fifths of them singletons. This specimen was CD4+ T cells sorted from blood, taken at week 0. The receptors shown here come from a human donor with alopecia areata. Both conserved end residues are part of each CDR3. D genes are given only for firm matches. Clone size is not always given. Where it is, it says once, few, many or a class for expanded clones.

j_gene,v_gene,abundance,d_gene,CDR3nt,CDR3aa
TRBJ2-7,TRBV29-1,few,-,TGCAGCGTTGAAGATCCAGGACAGTTCCCGTACTTC,CSVEDPGQFPYF
TRBJ1-2,TRBV4-1,-,-,TGCGCCAGCAGCCAAGGATTGGTCGGGGCGGGCTATGGCTACACCTTC,CASSQGLVGAGYGYTF
TRBJ2-1,TRBV5-4,-,-,TGTGCCAGCAGCTTCGCGGGTTCCAGCTCCTACAATGAGCAGTTCTTC,CASSFAGSSSYNEQFF
TRBJ2-7,TRBV2,-,TRBD1,TGTGCCAGCAGCAGGACAGGGGAAAGATCCTACGAGCAGTACTTC,CASSRTGERSYEQYF
TRBJ1-2,TRBV5-1,once,TRBD1,TGCGCCAAGACGGACAGGGGTCGTGGCTACACCTTC,CAKTDRGRGYTF
TRBJ1-5,TRBV2,-,-,TGTGCCAGCGGAGAGGACGGGGCACGAAATTTT,CASGEDGARNF
TRBJ2-7,TRBV10-3,-,-,TGTGCCATCAGGGCCGTCGGGGACGAGCAGTACTTC,CAIRAVGDEQYF
TRBJ2-5,TRBV7-9,-,-,TGTGCCAGCAGCTCAGCAGGGGACCCCCAAGAGACCCAGTACTTC,CASSSAGDPQETQYF
TRBJ2-7,TRBV30,-,-,TGTGCCTGGAGTCAACTAGGGGGAGTAACCTACGAGCAGTACTTC,CAWSQLGGVTYEQYF
TRBJ2-1,TRBV7-2,many,-,TGTGCCAGCAGAAGTAGGGGGGGGCTACTGAGTGAGCAGTTCTTC,CASRSRGGLLSEQFF
TRBJ2-1,TRBV7-9,-,TRBD2,TGTGCCAGCAGCTTAATAGCGGGAGGGCCCAACAATGAGCAGTTCTTC,CASSLIAGGPNNEQFF